This TCR beta chain is drawn from a study of T cell changes during pregnancy in multiple sclerosis. TCRdb's copy holds only in-frame clones and misses some; the assay was immunoSEQ multiplex PCR. The repertoire consists of fewer than 80,000 clones, with over 85% occurring once and the leading ten covering approximately 0.15%. This CDR3 has 12 amino acids. V lost 5 bases and J lost 3, with 11 bases in between. CDR1 is SQVTM and CDR2 is ANQGSEA in the germline V gene. Here the sequenced sample was CD4+ T cells from peripheral blood mononuclear cells, taken after pregnancy. The chain links TRBV29-1 to TRBJ2-7; no reliable D call. This sequence originates from a female donor with multiple sclerosis, enrolled in a pregnancy study. The CDR3 sequence: CSVQGTVYEQYF. In DNA, the CDR3 is TGCAGCGTTCAAGGTACGGTCTACGAGCAGTACTTC.